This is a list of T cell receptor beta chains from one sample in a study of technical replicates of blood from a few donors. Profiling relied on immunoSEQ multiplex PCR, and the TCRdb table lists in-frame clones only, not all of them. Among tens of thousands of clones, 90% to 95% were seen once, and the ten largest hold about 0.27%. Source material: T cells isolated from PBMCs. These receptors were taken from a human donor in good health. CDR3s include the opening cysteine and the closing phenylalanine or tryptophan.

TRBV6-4 CASSDNSGLYGYTF
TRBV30 CAWSVGTGDYEQYF
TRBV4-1 CASSQVRAGLAKNIQYF
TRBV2 CASTPVGTGLEPQHF
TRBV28 CASSLVRETQYF
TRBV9 CASSVSSRELNTEAFF
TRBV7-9 CASPSGGSSYNEQFF
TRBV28 CASSLRQGSTEQYF
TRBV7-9 CASSLVSDTQYF
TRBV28 CASSLRPEGLNQPQHF
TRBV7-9 CASSSVTGGITSGNTIYF
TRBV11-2 CASSLDLWDRELLNHEQYF
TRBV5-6 CASLETGNTEAFF
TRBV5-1 CASSLGGQGGEQYF
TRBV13 CASSSQGSTYNSPLHF
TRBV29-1 CSAYGTGSNEQFF
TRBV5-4 CASSHLTATGDTFF
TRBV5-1 CASSSGQGNDGYTF
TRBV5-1 CASSLAPSGPTPGRYSGHEQFF
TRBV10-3 CAISESGQGRAGGYGYTF
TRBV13 CASSPYEGVENIQYF
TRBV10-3 CAISRDNQGGEKLFF
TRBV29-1 CSISQGLNTEAFF
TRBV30 CAWSTGPYEQYF
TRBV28 CASSFNLGSQPQHF
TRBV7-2 CASRGGSSYEQYF
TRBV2 CASSNRGGSYNEQFF
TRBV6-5 CASSYLGTGTEAFF
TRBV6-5 CASSYQAGVYGYTF
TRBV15 CATSRGVREGYTF
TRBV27 CASQAGLNTGELFF
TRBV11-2 CASSLVTGKRYEQYF
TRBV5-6 CASSQGLAGEQYF
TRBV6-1 CASSASGTTYEQYF
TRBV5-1 CASSIGLAGGTGELFF
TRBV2 CASLPGLADRAYEQYF
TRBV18 CASSPATGRLTDTQYF
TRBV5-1 CASSTVRTENTEAFF
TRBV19 CASSIRSGGEIYFREQYF
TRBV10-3 CAISDDRASPQAGGPEAFF
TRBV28 CAILNRGAAFF
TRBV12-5 CASGLQGASGGGLFF
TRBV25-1 CASSDSGTSGKGVDTQYF
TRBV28 CASSFRTLSYNEQFF